This passage covers 2 T cell receptor beta chains from one sample sequenced in a study of blood T cell repertoires in COVID-19. TCRdb's table, derived via immunoSEQ multiplex PCR, lists solely in-frame clones and lacks some. The sample records hundreds of thousands of clones, around 89% being singletons. The sequencing sample was made of peripheral blood. The origin of the receptors is a woman in her twenties or thirties with COVID-19, enrolled during active disease.

The rearrangement joins TRBV11-3 to TRBJ1-2, with D tentatively TRBD1 (5 bases). The CDR3 has 15 amino acids. The V gene lost 0 bases and the J gene lost 2 bases, with 10 bases spanning the gap. Germline CDR1 and CDR2: SGHNT and YENEEA. The CDR3 bases are TGTGCCAGCAGCTTAGATGGGGCTGAGAACTATGGCTACACCTTC. Translation: CASSLDGAENYGYTF. Full variable domain (remainder filled in from reference TRBV11-3 and TRBJ1-2): EAGVVQSPRYKIIEKKQPVAFWCNPISGHNTLYWYLQNLGQGPELLIRYENEEAVDDSQLPKDRFSAERLKGVDSTLKIQPAELGDSAVYLCASSLDGAENYGYTFGSGTRLTVV.

The chain has TRBV24-1 and TRBJ1-5, with a tentative D call TRBD1 (5 bases). Germline V gene data show CDR1 as KGHDR and CDR2 as SFDVKD. V was trimmed by 5 bases and J by 4 bases, leaving 14 bases between them. This CDR3 has 15 amino acids. This chain's CDR3 is CATSGQGRSNQPQHF. The CDR3 DNA reads as TGTGCCACCAGTGGCCAGGGCAGAAGTAATCAGCCCCAGCATTTT.